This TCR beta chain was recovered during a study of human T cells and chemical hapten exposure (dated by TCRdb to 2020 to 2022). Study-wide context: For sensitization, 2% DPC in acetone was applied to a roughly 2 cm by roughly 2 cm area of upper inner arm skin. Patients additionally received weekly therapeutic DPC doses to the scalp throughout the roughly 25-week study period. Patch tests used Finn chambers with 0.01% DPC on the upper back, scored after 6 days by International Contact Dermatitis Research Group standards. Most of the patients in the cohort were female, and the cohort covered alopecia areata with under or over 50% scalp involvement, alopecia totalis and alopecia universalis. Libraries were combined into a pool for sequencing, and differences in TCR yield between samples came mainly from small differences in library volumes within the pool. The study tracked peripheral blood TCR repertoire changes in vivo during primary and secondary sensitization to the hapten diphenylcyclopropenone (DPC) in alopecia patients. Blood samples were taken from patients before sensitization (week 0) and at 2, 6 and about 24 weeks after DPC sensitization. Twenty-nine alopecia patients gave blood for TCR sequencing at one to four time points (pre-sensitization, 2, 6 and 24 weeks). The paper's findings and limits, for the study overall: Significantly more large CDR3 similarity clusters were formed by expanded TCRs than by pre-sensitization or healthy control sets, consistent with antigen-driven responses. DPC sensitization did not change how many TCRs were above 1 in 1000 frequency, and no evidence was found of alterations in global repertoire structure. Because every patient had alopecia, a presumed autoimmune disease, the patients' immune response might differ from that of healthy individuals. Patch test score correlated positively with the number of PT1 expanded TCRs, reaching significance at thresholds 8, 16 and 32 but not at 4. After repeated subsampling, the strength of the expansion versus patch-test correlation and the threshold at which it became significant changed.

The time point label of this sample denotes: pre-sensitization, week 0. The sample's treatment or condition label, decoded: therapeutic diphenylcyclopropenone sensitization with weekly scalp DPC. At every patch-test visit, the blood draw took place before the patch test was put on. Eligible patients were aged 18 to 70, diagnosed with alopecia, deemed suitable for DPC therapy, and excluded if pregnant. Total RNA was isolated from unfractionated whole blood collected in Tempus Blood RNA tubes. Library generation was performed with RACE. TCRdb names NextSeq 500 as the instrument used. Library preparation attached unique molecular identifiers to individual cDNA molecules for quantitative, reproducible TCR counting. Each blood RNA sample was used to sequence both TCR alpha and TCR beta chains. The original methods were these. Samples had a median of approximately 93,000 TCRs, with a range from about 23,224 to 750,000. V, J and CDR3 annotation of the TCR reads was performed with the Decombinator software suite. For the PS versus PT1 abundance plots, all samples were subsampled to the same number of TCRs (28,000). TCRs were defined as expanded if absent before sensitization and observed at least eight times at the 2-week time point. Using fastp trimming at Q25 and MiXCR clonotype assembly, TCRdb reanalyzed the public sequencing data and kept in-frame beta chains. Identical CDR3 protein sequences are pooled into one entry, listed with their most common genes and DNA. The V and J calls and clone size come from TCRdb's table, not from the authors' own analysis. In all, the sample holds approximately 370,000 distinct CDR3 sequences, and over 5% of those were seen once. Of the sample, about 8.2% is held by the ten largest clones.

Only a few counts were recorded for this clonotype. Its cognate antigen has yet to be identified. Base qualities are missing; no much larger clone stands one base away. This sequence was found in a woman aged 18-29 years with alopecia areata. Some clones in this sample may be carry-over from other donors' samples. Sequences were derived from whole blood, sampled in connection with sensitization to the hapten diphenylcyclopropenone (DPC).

DNA sequence: TGTGCCACCAGCGCCCGGGGGGACGGCTACACCTTC. Translated, this is CATSARGDGYTF. The chain joins TRBV15 to TRBJ1-2, and TRBD1 may be the D gene, going by 5 matching bases. The CDR3 covers 12 residues, taking in both the cysteine and the phenylalanine. Only the CDR3 DNA is retained, 36 bases long and in frame from the first base. Deletion took 5 bases off V and 8 bases off J, with a span of 12 bases between the germline ends. The germline V gene (reference sequence) supplies CDR1 LNHNV and CDR2 YYDKDF.